The TCR beta chain described here comes from a study of Ad26.COV2.S vaccination and SARS-CoV-2 variants (dated by TCRdb to the early 2020s). Broadly, across the study: Donors in the vaccine arm were drawn from COV1001, a phase I-IIa trial of Ad26.COV2.S in healthy adults that was multicentre, randomized, double-blind and placebo-controlled. Ad26.COV2.S was administered intramuscularly at 5 x 10^10 or 1 x 10^11 viral particles, either as a single shot or as two shots given 56 days apart. TCRbeta repertoire sequencing was used to assess the specificity and breadth of SARS-CoV-2-reactive T cell receptors after Ad26.COV2.S vaccination. The TCR-sequenced set comprised around 30 samples: about 19 Ad26.COV2.S vaccine recipients, 5 placebo recipients and 8 SARS-CoV-2 convalescent individuals. Participants in the trial were split at random into five groups of five each, receiving low-dose or high-dose Ad26.COV2.S once or twice, or else placebo on both occasions. Throughout the experiments and outcome assessment, investigators stayed blinded to trial group allocation. Beyond this particular receptor, the publication reports: Substantial breadth of spike-specific CD8+ and CD4+ T cell responses was reported after vaccination. Spike-specific TCR breadth was higher in Ad26.COV2.S recipients than in placebo recipients (P = 0.0014). Vaccine and placebo recipients had comparable non-spike TCR breadth, which fits with the vaccine containing only spike. The study was not powered for comparison of responses between vaccine doses or regimens. The authors noted that the TCR breadth and depth analyses may have underestimated total T cell responses.

What the treatment or condition label conveys for this sample: roughly 18 received Ad26.COV2.S at low or high dose, single or two shots; roughly five received placebo; per-sample allocation not given. Repertoires of vaccine and placebo recipients were sequenced from samples taken on day 63 after the first injection. Cohort 1b enrolled about two dozen adults aged 18-55 years at a single site in Boston, USA, between 29 July and 7 August 2020. As a vaccine, Ad26.COV2.S was a replication-incompetent adenovirus type 26 vector that expressed a prefusion-stabilized SARS-CoV-2 spike protein derived from the original Wuhan strain. TCRbeta CDR3 regions were sequenced with the immunoSEQ Assay. After extraction, genomic DNA underwent amplification by bias-controlled multiplex PCR, followed by high-throughput sequencing. Under the source paper's analysis protocol: To quantify the absolute abundance of every unique TCRbeta CDR3 region, sequences were collapsed and filtered. T cell fraction was estimated by normalizing TCRbeta template counts to usable DNA, which was measured by amplifying reference genes present in all nucleated cells. Repertoire TCRs were annotated as SARS-CoV-2-specific by exact matching of V gene, CDR3 amino acid sequence and J gene to a known reactive TCR set. The reference SARS-CoV-2 TCR set came from MIRA and was filtered for enrichment in COVID-19-positive ImmuneCODE repertoires, removing public or cross-reactive TCRs. Using the MIRA antigens, annotated TCRs were further analysed by specific ORF or by position within an ORF. Breadth was defined as the number of annotated unique rearrangements divided by the total number of unique productive rearrangements, and depth was defined as the summed frequency of the annotated unique rearrangements. Two-sided Wilcoxon rank-sum tests were used to compare TCR breadth between groups. The table was pulled from immuneACCESS by TCRdb, which kept in-frame rearrangements only. Such tables lose some clones; where checked, under half of the loss comes from unresolved V genes, and the rest has no known cause. V, J and clone size are those of that table, while D and trimming were read from the DNA. This sample is represented by hundreds of thousands of clones; 88% of them were singletons. The top ten clones comprise around 6.4% of the sample.

Unmatched junction bases come to 6, with V trimmed by 4 bases and J by 6 bases. For CDR1 and CDR2, the germline V gene lists LGHNA and YSLEER. The CDR3 has 15 amino acids, counting the end cysteine and phenylalanine. Only CDR3 DNA is held: 45 bases, read in frame from base 1. The sample holds one count of this clone. This clone's antigen is unknown. No much larger clone exists at a distance of one base, and base qualities are not known. The sequence is built from TRBV4-3 and TRBJ1-6; a stretch of 7 junction bases matches TRBD1. Sequencing used peripheral blood, obtained in a trial of Ad26.COV2.S vaccine versus placebo. The source is a person between 18 and 60 years old who received the Ad26.COV2.S COVID-19 vaccine or a placebo. CDR3 loop: CASSLDREFNSPLHF. The DNA is as follows: TGCGCCAGCAGCCTCGACAGGGAATTTAATTCACCCCTCCACTTT.